This TCR beta chain stems from a study of blood T cell repertoires in COVID-19. Study-wide background: Sites across the United States, Italy and Spain contributed samples from acute and convalescent COVID-19. Sources were T cells, B-cell-depleted T cells, or PBMCs; the material itself was cDNA or gDNA.

As handled by the study authors: Using reference gene primer amplification, nucleated cell counts were estimated. Method: immunoSEQ multiplex PCR; TCRdb's copy keeps in-frame clones and lacks some. D and trimming come from the DNA, and the V and J calls and clone size come from that table. The profile shows about 66,000 clones, 91% of them singletons. Germline V lookup: CDR1 MDHEN, CDR2 SYDVKM. This CDR3 region has 16 residues. After removal of 6 bases from V and 4 bases from J, the junction contained 10 bases not matched to a gene. This receptor was identified in a human donor in a cohort sampled during active COVID-19. The sample taken for sequencing was peripheral blood. J is TRBJ1-3 and V is TRBV28; 9 nucleotides line up with TRBD1. CDR3 region: CASSRTTGTGGNTIYF. Written as DNA, the CDR3 is TGTGCCAGCAGCCGCACAACCGGGACAGGGGGAAACACCATATATTTT.